This TCR beta chain was captured in a study of control samples from healthy donors and cancer patients. The V and J ends lost 2 bases and 2 bases respectively, with 14 bases between them. Germline V gives CDR1 SGHAT, CDR2 FQNNGV. CDR3 length: 16 residues. Here immunoSEQ multiplex PCR was the method, and the copy in TCRdb shows in-frame clones only, minus some. The sample consists of hundreds of thousands of clones, roughly 87% of them appearing once. The chain recombines TRBV11-2 with TRBJ2-3; D gene ambiguous. Sequences were obtained from PBMCs. This clonotype was sampled from an older woman with lung cancer. CDR3: CASSLMLGRLTDTQYF. As DNA, the CDR3 is TGTGCCAGCAGCTTAATGCTGGGCAGGCTCACAGATACGCAGTATTTT.